This T cell receptor beta chain is from a study of OX40 agonist ivuxolimab in advanced cancers. Study-level background: Patients received ivuxolimab, an agonistic anti-OX40 (CD134) antibody. Averaging about 60 years in age, with a range of 23 to 79, the cohort was about 85% male.

Profiling relied on immunoSEQ multiplex PCR, and the TCRdb table lists in-frame clones only, not all of them. This repertoire shows approximately 54,000 clones, approximately 89% found once; its top ten account for around 12%. The germline V and J ends were trimmed by 0 bases and 11 bases, with 13 bases remaining between them. This CDR3 comprises 13 residues. CDR1 is LGHNA, CDR2 YNFKEQ, per germline. Notes on this clone: The antigen remains undetermined.

The study's findings and limits: Dosing at 0.1 to 3.0 mg/kg was accompanied by clonal expansion of CD4+ and CD8+ blood T cells by week 6. Relatively little clonal expansion, among the lowest observed, appeared in partial responders at 0.1-3.0 mg/kg.

The TCR was taken from an adult with an advanced solid tumor such as melanoma, head and neck, liver or kidney cancer. Here the sequenced sample was CD4+ or CD8+ T cells sorted from blood, taken in a trial of the OX40 agonist ivuxolimab. This chain joins TRBV4-2 and TRBJ1-1; D is perhaps TRBD1 (5 bases). For the CDR3, the DNA is TGTGCCAGCAGCCAAGATCCTACAGGACGGGCTTTCTTT. Amino acid sequence: CASSQDPTGRAFF.